This T cell receptor (beta chain) appears in the sequencing data of a study of early T cells in non-severe SARS-CoV-2 infection. For the study at large: Sequencing targeted bulk RNA from unsorted whole blood, leaving chains unpaired. Study outcomes and limitations: Private and CD4 specificities were missed by VDJdb matching, skewed to anti-spike CD8.

This clonotype was counted between two and nine times. The antigen is undetermined. Looked up from germline, CDR1 is MNHEY and CDR2 is SVGAGI. CDR3 length equals 16 residues. The ends were cut back, 5 bases at V and 0 bases at J, with 16 bases in the middle. Individual cDNA molecules were tagged with unique molecular identifiers, the study reported. TCRdb ran MiXCR on the 5' RACE reads and lists one entry per CDR3 protein. The sample yields some 81,000 distinct CDR3 sequences, 7.5% to 10% seen once. The sequence was collected from an adult who was a healthcare worker with PCR-confirmed SARS-CoV-2 infection or an uninfected control (not recorded which). Sequencing used whole blood. The V call is TRBV6-5, the J call TRBJ1-2; D is perhaps TRBD1 (6 bases). CDR3 residues: CASSRQEKSSNYGYTF. The DNA for the CDR3 is TGTGCCAGCAGTCGACAGGAAAAAAGCTCTAACTATGGCTACACCTTC.